This T cell receptor (beta chain) was sequenced during a study of identical twins. MiXCR, applied by TCRdb to the 5' RACE reads, yields one record per CDR3 protein. In the table there are 500,000 or so distinct CDR3 sequences, less than 25% of which are singletons. These data were likewise used in another study, on T cells expressing NK-cell markers. That paper adds: From sorted CD3+CD56+NKG2C+, CD3+CD56+NKG2C- and CD3+CD56-NKG2C+ T cells came the TCR beta repertoires. Several experiments confined sorting to alpha-beta TCR T cells with an anti-gamma-delta TCR antibody. Dominant NKG2C+ clonotype frequencies of roughly 1.0-8% of CD8+ T cells were measured in five or six donors.

The sample taken for sequencing was CD4+ T cells sorted from blood. The receptor's source is a woman between 18 and 30 years old in good health.

In DNA, the CDR3 is TGCAGTGCGCGAGGGGGTAATACCCGCGGGCAGCCCCAGCATTTT. Protein product: CSARGGNTRGQPQHF. The genes are TRBV20-1 and TRBJ1-5, with a weak D call TRBD1 (6 bases). Trimming took off 6 bases at V and 7 bases at J, with 22 bases between the two ends. Germline CDR1 and CDR2: DFQATT and SNEGSKA (reference sequence). The CDR3 consists of 15 residues.